The rows below give T cell receptor beta chains drawn from one sample of a study of cytomegalovirus exposure and HLA in healthy donors. The data were produced by immunoSEQ multiplex PCR, yet TCRdb's version contains in-frame clones alone and is incomplete. The data contain over 85,000 clones, roughly 60% of them singletons. Material: PBMCs. The source is a human donor in good health. Each CDR3 is given with its conserved first and last residue. The D gene is left open where the match is weak. Only some rows state a clone size, as once, few, many or a class for expanded clones.

NA	15	TRBV19	few	TRBJ2-1	CASSPTGGAINEQFF	TGTGCCAGTAGTCCGACTGGTGGGGCTATTAATGAGCAGTTCTTC
NA	10	TRBV29-1	NA	TRBJ2-1	CSAGDLGQFF	TGCAGCGCCGGAGACCTAGGGCAGTTCTTC
TRBD2	19	TRBV7-9	NA	TRBJ2-2	CASSFLGGVGGGDTGELFF	TGTGCCAGCAGCTTTCTTGGCGGAGTTGGCGGGGGGGACACCGGGGAGCTGTTTTTT
NA	14	TRBV9	NA	TRBJ1-1	CASSERGPNTEAFF	TGTGCCAGCAGCGAGAGAGGCCCGAACACTGAAGCTTTCTTT
TRBD2	15	TRBV7-9	NA	TRBJ2-7	CASSYVAGAGAEQYF	TGTGCCAGCAGCTACGTAGCGGGAGCAGGCGCCGAGCAGTACTTC
NA	15	TRBV4-1	NA	TRBJ2-5	CASSQDGQGRETQYF	TGCGCCAGCAGCCAAGATGGGCAGGGCCGCGAGACCCAGTACTTC
TRBD1	14	TRBV7-9	NA	TRBJ2-2	CATTGGGDYGELFF	TGTGCCACCACAGGGGGTGGTGACTACGGGGAGCTGTTTTTT
NA	15	TRBV30	NA	TRBJ2-6	CAWSYRSSGANVLTF	TGTGCCTGGAGTTACAGGTCCTCTGGGGCCAACGTCCTGACTTTC
NA	14	TRBV11-3	NA	TRBJ2-5	CASSLGNSQETQYF	TGTGCCAGCAGCTTAGGAAACAGCCAAGAGACCCAGTACTTC
NA	14	TRBV5-4	NA	TRBJ2-5	CASSSSGAGETQYF	TGTGCCAGCAGTTCGTCAGGGGCCGGAGAGACCCAGTACTTC
TRBD2	16	TRBV6-5	NA	TRBJ2-7	CASSYSILAGAYEQYF	TGTGCCAGCAGTTACTCGATACTAGCGGGAGCCTACGAGCAGTACTTC
TRBD2	14	TRBV7-9	NA	TRBJ2-1	CASSLSGRYNEQFF	TGTGCCAGCAGCTTGAGCGGGAGGTACAATGAGCAGTTCTTC
NA	13	TRBV15	NA	TRBJ2-3	CATNHERTDTQYF	TGTGCCACGAACCACGAGAGAACGGATACGCAGTATTTT
NA	14	TRBV18	few	TRBJ2-7	CASSPSGSYYEQYF	TGTGCCAGCTCACCATCCGGGTCGTACTACGAGCAGTACTTC
TRBD1	16	TRBV5-1	NA	TRBJ2-7	CASSFSAGTGIYEQYF	TGCGCCAGCAGCTTCTCCGCCGGGACAGGGATTTACGAGCAGTACTTC
TRBD2	17	TRBV7-8	NA	TRBJ2-1	CASSSPREGSGGNEQFF	TGTGCCAGCAGCTCCCCCCGGGAGGGTAGCGGGGGCAATGAGCAGTTCTTC
TRBD2	16	TRBV2	few	TRBJ2-3	CASSATSGRVTDTQYF	TGTGCCAGCAGTGCTACTAGCGGGAGAGTCACAGATACGCAGTATTTT
TRBD2	14	TRBV7-7	NA	TRBJ2-1	CASSLSRAGDEQFF	TGTGCTAGCAGCTTAAGCCGAGCGGGAGATGAGCAGTTCTTC
NA	14	TRBV5-1	NA	TRBJ2-1	CASIGGAGLNEQFF	TGCGCCAGCATTGGCGGAGCCGGTCTCAATGAGCAGTTCTTC
NA	11	TRBV28	once	TRBJ2-7	CASSLFPEQYF	TGTGCCAGCAGTTTATTCCCGGAGCAGTACTTC
NA	16	TRBV5-4	NA	TRBJ2-3	CASSLAATRVADTQYF	TGTGCCAGCAGCTTGGCTGCGACTAGAGTCGCAGATACGCAGTATTTT
NA	15	TRBV7-2	NA	TRBJ1-2	CASSLGVRGAGGYTF	TGTGCCAGCAGCTTAGGAGTCCGGGGGGCTGGGGGCTACACCTTC
NA	12	TRBV7-8	NA	TRBJ1-1	CASSFRNTEAFF	TGTGCCAGCAGCTTCAGGAACACTGAAGCTTTCTTT
TRBD2	16	TRBV7-9	NA	TRBJ2-3	CASIPTSGIGRDTQYF	TGTGCCAGCATCCCAACTAGCGGGATCGGGAGAGATACGCAGTATTTT
TRBD2	14	TRBV10-3	NA	TRBJ2-3	CAISASGRTDTQYF	TGTGCCATCAGTGCTAGCGGGAGGACAGATACGCAGTATTTT
TRBD2	14	TRBV2	NA	TRBJ2-5	CASSVGLAEETQYF	TGTGCCAGCAGTGTGGGACTAGCCGAGGAGACCCAGTACTTC
TRBD1	12	TRBV29-1	NA	TRBJ1-2	CSVAGTGPGYTF	TGCAGCGTTGCCGGGACAGGGCCTGGCTACACCTTC
TRBD2	17	TRBV19	few	TRBJ2-2	CASRPILQRGNTGELFF	TGTGCCAGTAGGCCCATCCTCCAGCGGGGGAACACCGGGGAGCTGTTTTTT
NA	16	TRBV25-1	NA	TRBJ1-1	CASSEFRGGQAPEAFF	TGTGCCAGCAGTGAATTCAGGGGCGGTCAAGCCCCTGAAGCTTTCTTT
NA	14	TRBV10-3	few	TRBJ1-2	CAISATEANYGYTF	TGTGCCATCAGTGCGACAGAAGCTAACTATGGCTACACCTTC
NA	15	TRBV11-1	NA	TRBJ2-3	CASSSTSTSTDTQYF	TGTGCCAGCAGTTCCACTAGTACTAGCACAGATACGCAGTATTTT
NA	12	TRBV4-2	few	TRBJ1-5	CASSQDGRTTYF	TGTGCCAGCAGCCAGGATGGACGGACAACGTATTTT
TRBD1	15	TRBV28	few	TRBJ2-7	CASTSTGGLSYEQYF	TGTGCCAGCACCTCAACAGGGGGCCTCTCCTACGAGCAGTACTTC
NA	15	TRBV7-9	NA	TRBJ1-5	CASSVGTGANQPQHF	TGTGCCAGCAGCGTTGGGACGGGAGCTAATCAGCCCCAGCATTTT
TRBD1	17	TRBV4-1	NA	TRBJ2-3	CASSPTRGRIEGITQYF	TGCGCCAGCAGCCCCACTAGGGGGCGGATAGAAGGGATAACGCAGTATTTT
NA	16	TRBV27	NA	TRBJ2-7	CASSLSIQRKYYEQYF	TGTGCCAGCAGTTTATCGATCCAGCGGAAATACTACGAGCAGTACTTC
TRBD2	19	TRBV5-4	NA	TRBJ2-5	CASSLVRTSGRVNQETQYF	TGTGCCAGCAGCTTGGTGAGAACTAGCGGGAGGGTAAACCAAGAGACCCAGTACTTC
TRBD1	15	TRBV15	NA	TRBJ1-2	CATSRDLGQGDGYTF	TGTGCCACCAGCAGAGATCTAGGACAGGGGGATGGCTACACCTTC
TRBD1	14	TRBV27	few	TRBJ2-5	CASSRGTGMETQYF	TGTGCCAGCAGTCGCGGGACAGGGATGGAGACCCAGTACTTC
NA	13	TRBV18	NA	TRBJ1-1	CASSSTGHSEAFF	TGTGCCAGCTCATCCACAGGGCACTCGGAAGCTTTCTTT
NA	16	TRBV12-2	few	TRBJ1-5	CASRLAVIVARQPQHF	TGTGCAAGTCGCTTAGCGGTCATTGTAGCCCGGCAGCCCCAGCATTTT
TRBD2	16	TRBV28	few	TRBJ2-2	CASSKLAGMNTGELFF	TGTGCCAGCAGTAAGCTAGCGGGGATGAACACCGGGGAGCTGTTTTTT
TRBD2	14	TRBV5-1	few	TRBJ2-3	CASSFGLATDTQYF	TGCGCCAGCAGCTTTGGACTAGCAACAGATACGCAGTATTTT
TRBD1	13	TRBV19	NA	TRBJ1-5	CAIGTGLNQPQHF	TGTGCCATTGGGACAGGGTTGAATCAGCCCCAGCATTTT
TRBD1	16	TRBV27	NA	TRBJ2-5	CASSPRQGVLVETQYF	TGTGCCAGCAGCCCTAGACAGGGGGTACTCGTGGAGACCCAGTACTTC
TRBD2	14	TRBV2	NA	TRBJ2-7	CASSLAGTVHEQYF	TGTGCCAGCAGCCTAGCGGGAACCGTGCACGAGCAGTACTTC
TRBD2	15	TRBV5-1	few	TRBJ2-3	CASSLVGREGGTQYF	TGCGCCAGCAGCTTGGTCGGCCGGGAGGGAGGTACGCAGTATTTT
NA	15	TRBV27	NA	TRBJ2-7	CASSLGGYGFDEQYF	TGTGCCAGCAGTTTAGGAGGGTATGGTTTTGACGAGCAGTACTTC
TRBD1	14	TRBV5-1	NA	TRBJ1-2	CASSWDREVYGYTF	TGCGCCAGCAGCTGGGACAGGGAAGTCTATGGCTACACCTTC
TRBD2	16	TRBV14	few	TRBJ2-7	CASSSGGASAYYEQYF	TGTGCCAGCAGCTCGGGGGGAGCGTCAGCCTACTACGAGCAGTACTTC
TRBD2	15	TRBV5-6	NA	TRBJ2-2	CASSWSGIDTGELFF	TGTGCCAGCAGCTGGAGCGGGATAGACACCGGGGAGCTGTTTTTT
TRBD2	15	TRBV10-3	NA	TRBJ2-5	CAIGGLAGAAKTQYF	TGTGCCATCGGCGGACTAGCGGGAGCTGCCAAGACCCAGTACTTC